This passage covers 27 T cell receptor beta chains from one sample sequenced in a study of T cell clonality in common variable immunodeficiency. Some clones are missing from TCRdb's copy, which holds only in-frame ones; the method was immunoSEQ multiplex PCR. The sample includes some 54,000 clones, none of them occurring once. The sequencing input was peripheral blood mononuclear cells. These receptors were obtained from a person aged 18 to 69 in good health.

This clone has a handful of counts. Read sequence stops 3 residues before the CDR3 end, and the germline J gene provides the missing end. The chain has TRBV29-1 and TRBJ1-6; TRBD1 matches 7 bases. Per the germline V gene, CDR1 is SQVTM and CDR2 is ANQGSEA. The CDR3 has 13 amino acids. Unmatched junction bases numbered 10, after V lost 7 bases and J lost 10 bases. CDR3 bases read: TGCAGCGCACGACAGGGTGAAGACTCACCC. It is translated as CSARQGEDSP. The complete CDR3 protein is CSARQGEDSPLHF.

A remark on this clone: Read sequence stops 3 residues before the CDR3 end, and the germline J gene provides the missing end. This chain joins TRBV11-1 and TRBJ2-7; 9 bases fit TRBD1. This CDR3 contains 14 residues. Germline trimming cut 0 bases from V and 3 bases from J; bases unmatched to any gene: 0. Germline V CDR1 and CDR2: SGHAT, FQDESV (reference sequence). CDR3 in amino acids: CASSLAGQGYEQYF. The sequenced part of the CDR3 DNA is TGTGCCAGCAGCTTAGCGGGACAGGGCTACGAG. The whole variable domain, filled in from reference TRBV11-1 and TRBJ2-7, reads EAEVAQSPRYKITEKSQAVAFWCDPISGHATLYWYRQILGQGPELLVQFQDESVVDDSQLPKDRFSAERLKGVDSTLKIQPAELGDSAMYLCASSLAGQGYEQYFGPGTRLTVT.

This clone has at least ten counts. The sequenced CDR3 bases are TGTGCCAGCAGCCAAGAAAGCGGGAGCTCCTACAATGAG. This codes for CASSQESGSSYNE. The CDR3 in full is CASSQESGSSYNEQFF. The chain has TRBV3-1 (or the pseudogene TRBV3-2) and TRBJ2-1, with 8 positions matching TRBD2. The read comes to an end 3 residues before the CDR3 does, leaving the germline J gene to fill in the end. Trimming at V came to 0 bases and at J to 0 bases, leaving 1 base not matched to a gene. CDR3 length equals 16 residues. CDR1 and CDR2 (germline): LGHDT, YNNKEL (reference sequence).

This clone was picked up many times. The DNA ends 3 residues before the CDR3 does, and the rest of the CDR3 is filled in from the germline J gene. This chain uses TRBV5-1 with TRBJ2-1; TRBD2 aligns across 8 bases. The length of the CDR3 is 15 residues. Germline-derived CDR1 and CDR2 are SGHRS and YFSETQ. V lost 1 base and J lost 5; bases outside the gene matches: 5. The DNA read from the CDR3 is TGCGCCAGCAGCTTGACTAGCGGAGCCCACAATGAG. Amino acid sequence: CASSLTSGAHNE. In full, the CDR3 reads CASSLTSGAHNEQFF.

This clone was picked up many times. The read falls 3 residues short of the CDR3 end, and the missing part is taken from the germline J gene. The chain recombines TRBV20-1 with TRBJ2-3; 8 bases agree with TRBD2. V gave up 6 bases and J gave up 2 bases; unmatched junction bases: 10. Germline values: CDR1 DFQATT, CDR2 SNEGSKA (reference sequence). The CDR3 has 15 residues. CDR3 DNA, as far as it was read: TGCAGTGCCGTACTCTTAGCGGGGAACACAGATACG. Amino acids: CSAVLLAGNTDT. The entire CDR3 reads CSAVLLAGNTDTQYF.

This clone was observed at least ten times. The read terminates 3 residues ahead of where the CDR3 ends, so the germline J gene completes it. J is TRBJ2-3 and V is TRBV20-1; 10 bases agree with TRBD2. This CDR3 has 15 residues. V lost 1 base and J lost 3; bases outside the gene matches: 4. Looked up from germline, CDR1 is DFQATT and CDR2 is SNEGSKA (reference sequence). CDR3 loop: CSARADSGGTDTQYF. Incomplete CDR3 DNA: TGCAGTGCTAGAGCGGATAGCGGGGGGACAGATACG.

This clone has at least ten counts. Partial CDR3 DNA: TGTGCCAGCAGTCAACAGGGGGCGCGCGGAGAGACC. The encoded protein is CASSQQGARGET. The entire CDR3 is CASSQQGARGETQYF. The chain links TRBV12-3 or TRBV12-4 to TRBJ2-5; TRBD1 matches 9 bases. The read stops 3 residues short of the end of the CDR3; the missing end is completed from the germline J gene. V lost 5 bases and J lost 4; bases outside the gene matches: 8. The CDR3 is made up of 15 amino acids.

In the case of this clone: The read finishes 3 residues shy of the CDR3 end, and the germline J gene is used to complete it. The chain employs TRBV19 and TRBJ2-2, with D maybe TRBD2 (6 bases). Germline V gene data show CDR1 as LNHDA and CDR2 as SQIVND (reference sequence). This CDR3 comprises 16 residues. Trimming removed 3 bases from V and 5 bases from J, with 16 bases in between. Incomplete CDR3 DNA: TGTGCCAGTAGTATGAGGAGGGGCGCTGGAACCGGGGAG. It codes for CASSMRRGAGTGE. The full CDR3 reads CASSMRRGAGTGELFF. Based on the CDR3 plus reference TRBV19 and TRBJ2-2, the full variable domain is DGGITQSPKYLFRKEGQNVTLSCEQNLNHDAMYWYRQDPGQGLRLIYYSQIVNDFQKGDIAEGYSVSREKKESFPLTVTSAQKNPTAFYLCASSMRRGAGTGELFFGEGSRLTVL.

This clone has at least ten counts. The read is 3 residues too short to cover the CDR3 end, so that end is filled in from the germline J gene. The chain recombines TRBV20-1 with TRBJ2-3; 7 bases map to TRBD1. The CDR3 covers 15 residues. Germline V CDR1 and CDR2: DFQATT, SNEGSKA (reference sequence). Trimming removed 8 bases from V and 1 base from J; junction bases left unmatched: 12. CDR3 protein: CSLSRGRWGTDTQYF. The sequenced part of the CDR3 DNA is TGCAGTCTCTCGAGGGGGCGGTGGGGCACAGATACG.

At least ten counts were recorded for this clone. The read ends 3 residues shy of where the CDR3 ends; the end is completed using the germline J gene. V is TRBV20-1 and J is TRBJ2-1, with 12 bases matching TRBD2. The CDR3 is 15 residues long. Trimming at V came to 4 bases and at J to 8 bases, leaving 9 bases not matched to a gene. CDR1 DFQATT and CDR2 SNEGSKA come from the germline V gene (reference sequence). CDR3 protein: CSATASSGGADEQFF. CDR3 bases read: TGCAGTGCTACGGCCTCTAGCGGGGGGGCCGATGAG.

At least ten counts were recorded for this clone. Incomplete CDR3 DNA: TGTGCCAGCAGTGCTAGCGGGGACACCGGGGAG. It codes for CASSASGDTGE. The whole CDR3 sequence reads CASSASGDTGELFF. This rearrangement joins TRBV6-4 to TRBJ2-2, with 9 bases fitting TRBD2. Read coverage stops 3 residues before the CDR3 terminus; the germline J gene supplies the remainder. The CDR3 loop spans 14 amino acids. CDR1 is MRHNA, CDR2 SNTAGT, per germline. V was clipped by 4 bases and J by 3 bases; unmatched bases: 0.

This clone showed up many times. The missing CDR3 end, 3 residues past where the read stops, is filled in from the germline J gene. This sequence joins TRBV29-1 and TRBJ2-3; TRBD1 matches at 7 bases. The ends lost 6 bases at V and 1 base at J; junction bases unmatched: 7. The CDR3 totals 14 residues. Looked up from germline, CDR1 is SQVTM and CDR2 is ANQGSEA. This CDR3 is CSVPGTERTDTQYF. The sequenced part of the CDR3 DNA is TGCAGCGTGCCGGGGACAGAACGCACAGATACG.

Of note for this clone: A much bigger clone sits one base away, suggesting this may be a read error. The read ends 3 residues early relative to the CDR3; the germline J gene fills the gap. The rearrangement uses TRBV18 and TRBJ2-3; D unresolved. CDR1 KGHSH and CDR2 LQKENI come from the germline V gene. There are 13 residues in the CDR3. CDR3: CASSPTVQETQYF. The part of the CDR3 DNA that was read is TGTGCCAGCTCACCAACAGTCCAAGAGACG.

This clone occurred many times. The CDR3 end is not reached by the read, which stops 3 residues before it; the germline J gene fills it in. The rearrangement joins TRBV20-1 to TRBJ2-7, with 7 bases that match TRBD2. CDR3 length: 15 residues. The V gene's germline CDR1 is DFQATT and CDR2 SNEGSKA (reference sequence). Losses at the gene ends were 6 bases for V and 2 bases for J; bases not matched to a gene: 13. The CDR3 loop reads CSAGRRSGGTYEQYF. CDR3 bases read: TGCAGTGCGGGGCGCAGGTCGGGGGGAACCTACGAG.

This clone was observed at least ten times. The sequenced fragment ends 3 residues before the CDR3 boundary, so the rest is inferred from the germline J gene. J is TRBJ2-3 and V is TRBV20-1; 8 bases agree with TRBD2. The CDR3 has 15 residues. Germline V CDR1 and CDR2: DFQATT, SNEGSKA (reference sequence). Trimming removed 0 bases from V and 1 base from J; junction bases left unmatched: 3. The sequenced CDR3 bases are TGCAGTGCTAGAGAGCGGGGGGCCGGCACAGATACG. Encoded protein: CSARERGAGTDT. The complete CDR3 protein is CSARERGAGTDTQYF.

This clone was observed many times. The sequence runs out 3 residues before the end of the CDR3; the remainder is reconstructed from the germline J gene. The chain couples TRBV7-7 to TRBJ2-7; D is ambiguous. With 5 bases removed from V and 1 base from J, the gap between germline ends came to 18 bases. This CDR3 spans 16 amino acids. The germline V gene has CDR1 SSHAT and CDR2 FNYEAQ (reference sequence). The chain's CDR3 is CASSPRPSGFSYEQYF. CDR3 DNA (partial): TGTGCCAGCAGCCCACGGCCTTCCGGGTTTTCCTACGAG.

In this sample, this clone turned up many times. The CDR3 end falls 3 residues outside the read, so it is completed with the germline J gene. V is TRBV19 and J is TRBJ1-5; D is ambiguous. The germline V gene has CDR1 LNHDA and CDR2 SQIVND (reference sequence). Trimming stripped 3 bases from V and 6 bases from J, with 15 bases between. The CDR3 spans 15 residues. The CDR3 sequence is CASSMQDLGGQPQHF. The CDR3 bases that were read are TGTGCCAGTAGTATGCAGGACTTGGGAGGTCAGCCC.

This clone appeared many times. The read terminates 3 residues before the CDR3 end, so the remaining end is supplied by the germline J gene. The chain employs TRBV29-1 and TRBJ2-1, with 8 bases aligning to TRBD1. The germline gives CDR1 SQVTM, CDR2 ANQGSEA. V lost 7 bases and J lost 0; bases outside the gene matches: 11. The CDR3 spans 16 residues. CDR3 protein: CSGDRGLSSSYNEQFF. CDR3 DNA (partial): TGCAGCGGTGACAGGGGTCTTTCGAGCTCCTACAATGAG.

In this sample, this clone turned up many times. The CDR3 end lies 3 residues beyond the end of the read and is filled in from the germline J gene. The chain links TRBV19 to TRBJ2-2; 9 nucleotides match TRBD2. Germline V CDR1 and CDR2: LNHDA, SQIVND (reference sequence). This CDR3 spans 15 amino acids. V dropped 7 bases and J dropped 6; count of bases not matched to a gene: 9. CDR3: CASISGTSRPGELFF. The sequenced CDR3 bases are TGTGCCAGTATCTCCGGGACTAGCAGGCCCGGGGAG.

This clone came up many times. The read falls 3 residues short of the CDR3 end, and the missing part is taken from the germline J gene. This chain connects TRBV11-2 to TRBJ2-7, with D tentatively TRBD1 (5 bases). In germline, CDR1 is SGHAT, CDR2 FQNNGV. The V end lost 2 bases, the J end lost 4 bases, and 9 bases lay between the germline ends. This CDR3 region has 13 residues. This chain's CDR3 is CASSLQGAYEQYF. The sequenced CDR3 bases are TGTGCCAGCAGCTTACAAGGGGCGTACGAG.

There are a few counts of this clone. With the read ending 3 residues before the CDR3 end, the germline J gene is used to fill in that end. The rearrangement joins TRBV7-2 to TRBJ1-2; possible D gene TRBD1, 6 bases. Germline CDR1 reads SGHTA; CDR2 reads FQGNSA. V lost 5 bases and J lost 0, with 10 bases in between. The CDR3 length is 14 residues. CDR3 DNA, as far as it was read: TGTGCCAGCAGCGCAGGGGCTACTAACTATGGC. Amino acid sequence: CASSAGATNYG. The full CDR3 reads CASSAGATNYGYTF.

Turning to this clone: The sequenced fragment ends 3 residues before the CDR3 boundary, so the rest is inferred from the germline J gene. The rearrangement links TRBV5-6 to TRBJ1-4; D uncertain. The CDR3 spans 12 residues. The V gene's germline CDR1 is SGHDT and CDR2 YYEEEE. CDR3 sequence reads: CASSKTRSPLFF. The sequenced part of the CDR3 DNA is TGTGCCAGCAGCAAGACACGTTCACCA.

This clone was seen ten or more times. The read gets to within 3 residues of the CDR3 end, and the germline J gene fills in the rest. The gene calls are TRBV19 and TRBJ2-7, with D unresolved. This CDR3 is 14 amino acids long. The germline gives CDR1 LNHDA, CDR2 SQIVND (reference sequence). Trimming cost V 6 bases and J 1 base, with 13 bases left between them. CDR3 bases read: TGTGCCAGTAGAATTTCGGGTCTTTCCTACGAG. This sequence encodes CASRISGLSYE. The entire CDR3 reads CASRISGLSYEQYF.

This clone was recorded at least ten times. The read halts 3 residues ahead of the CDR3 end, with the missing end drawn from the germline J gene. The chain combines TRBV28 with TRBJ2-7; 10 bases line up with TRBD1. The germline V gene has CDR1 MDHEN and CDR2 SYDVKM. This CDR3 contains 16 residues. V gave up 2 bases and J gave up 2 bases; unmatched junction bases: 6. The DNA read from the CDR3 is TGTGCCAGCAGTTTACTGGGACAGGGGATTACCTACGAG. As protein: CASSLLGQGITYE. The CDR3 in full is CASSLLGQGITYEQYF. Using reference TRBV28 and TRBJ2-7 for the parts outside the CDR3, the full variable domain is DVKVTQSSRYLVKRTGEKVFLECVQDMDHENMFWYRQDPGLGLRLIYFSYDVKMKEKGDIPEGYSVSREKKERFSLILESASTNQTSMYLCASSLLGQGITYEQYFGPGTRLTVT.

In the case of this clone: The read terminates 3 residues ahead of where the CDR3 ends, so the germline J gene completes it. The rearrangement joins TRBV6-1 to TRBJ1-3; TRBD1 matches at 11 bases. CDR3 length: 17 amino acids. The germline CDR1 and CDR2 sequences are MNHNS and SASEGT. V lost 2 bases and J lost 4; bases outside the gene matches: 7. Incomplete CDR3 DNA: TGTGCCAGCAGTGAATCGGGACAGGGGGGAGCAGGAAACACC. This translates into CASSESGQGGAGNT. The entire CDR3 is CASSESGQGGAGNTIYF.

This clone appeared a few times. Sequencing ends 3 residues short of the CDR3 end; the germline J gene provides the rest. The gene calls are TRBV18 and TRBJ2-2; no clear D. There are 15 residues in the CDR3. Per germline, CDR1 KGHSH and CDR2 LQKENI. Trimming cost V 5 bases and J 0 bases, with 10 bases left between them. The DNA read from the CDR3 is TGTGCCAGCTCAGAGATCCAGTCGAACACCGGGGAG. Translation gives CASSEIQSNTGE. In full, the CDR3 is CASSEIQSNTGELFF.

This clone was picked up many times. The CDR3 end is not reached by the read, which stops 3 residues before it; the germline J gene fills it in. This chain uses TRBV5-4 with TRBJ1-2, with 10 nucleotides matching TRBD1. The CDR3 spans 13 residues. Germline CDR1 and CDR2: SGHNT and YYREEE (reference sequence). With V trimmed by 4 bases and J by 7 bases, 4 bases remained unmatched. The CDR3 bases that were read are TGTGCCAGCAGCGTGGGACAGGGGAGTGGC. Translated: CASSVGQGSG. From start to end, the CDR3 is CASSVGQGSGYTF.